A selection of T cell receptor beta chains follows, all from one sample in a study of control samples from healthy donors and cancer patients. TCRdb keeps only in-frame clones here, not all; method: immunoSEQ multiplex PCR. The profile shows about 120,000 clones, about 86% of them singletons. The sequencing sample was made of blood. The receptors derive from a man aged 25 to 40 in good health. The CDR3 runs from the conserved cysteine through the conserved F or W. A D gene is named only where the DNA matches it firmly. Clone size appears in some rows only: once, few, many, or a class for an expanded clone.

CDR3nt	CDR3aa	v_gene	abundance	j_gene	d_gene
TGCAGTCATTTCTGGAACTATGGCTACACCTTC	CSHFWNYGYTF	TRBV20-1	NA	TRBJ1-2	NA
TGTGCCAGCAGTTTGGGACAGCCAAATCAGCCCCAGCATTTT	CASSLGQPNQPQHF	TRBV6-5	NA	TRBJ1-5	TRBD1
TGTGCCAGCAGCTTCGGGACTAGCGGGGGGAGGGATACGCAGTATTTT	CASSFGTSGGRDTQYF	TRBV7-6	NA	TRBJ2-3	TRBD2
TGTGCCTGGAGTTGGCAGCGACTTGACTATGGCTACACCTTC	CAWSWQRLDYGYTF	TRBV30	NA	TRBJ1-2	NA
TGTGCCAGCAGTTTAGGGGCCAGGGGCTACACCTTC	CASSLGARGYTF	TRBV12-3/TRBV12-4	NA	TRBJ1-2	NA
TGTGCCAGCAGCAAAGTAGAGGGGACAGGCTTCCTCTCTGGGGCCAACGTCCTGACTTTC	CASSKVEGTGFLSGANVLTF	TRBV21-1	NA	TRBJ2-6	NA
TGTGCCAGCAGTTTGGGTCCTGGGGCCAACGTCCTGACTTTC	CASSLGPGANVLTF	TRBV13	NA	TRBJ2-6	NA
TGTGCCAGCAGTTTAGGAGGGGGCGGGTATGGCTACACCTTC	CASSLGGGGYGYTF	TRBV28	NA	TRBJ1-2	TRBD1
TGTGCCAGCAGCTCTGGGGAGGGGAGAACGGTCGCAGATACGCAGTATTTT	CASSSGEGRTVADTQYF	TRBV7-2	NA	TRBJ2-3	TRBD2
TGTGCCAGCAGTTCCACCGGGCTTAGCTCCTACAATGAGCAGTTCTTC	CASSSTGLSSYNEQFF	TRBV6-5	NA	TRBJ2-1	NA
TGCGCCAGCAGCTTCGGAGCCTCAGACAGGGGAACGTGGAATGAGCAGTTCTTC	CASSFGASDRGTWNEQFF	TRBV5-1	NA	TRBJ2-1	TRBD1
TGTGCCAGCAACTCCGTGGGAGATCCCGCTACTGAAGCTTTCTTT	CASNSVGDPATEAFF	TRBV7-3	NA	TRBJ1-1	NA
TGTGCCAGCAGCCAAGATCTATCCCCGGGGCCTAATGAAAAACTGTTTTTT	CASSQDLSPGPNEKLFF	TRBV3-1/TRBV3-2	NA	TRBJ1-4	NA
TGTGCCAGTAGCTCCCCGGGGGGCGGGGGTATACAATGGGATGAGCAGTTCTTC	CASSSPGGGGIQWDEQFF	TRBV19	NA	TRBJ2-1	NA
TGTGCCAGCAGCCAAGTGTCCGGGACAGTCGTCCTGAACACTGAAGCTTTCTTT	CASSQVSGTVVLNTEAFF	TRBV3-1/TRBV3-2	NA	TRBJ1-1	TRBD1
TGTGCCAGTACCCCCGGACTTCTCTCCTACAATGAGCAGTTCTTC	CASTPGLLSYNEQFF	TRBV19	NA	TRBJ2-1	NA
TGTGCCAGCAGCTTGGGGCTGCAGGGCCAAGAGACCCAGTACTTC	CASSLGLQGQETQYF	TRBV5-4	NA	TRBJ2-5	NA
TGTGCCACCAGTGACCGTGGGACAGGGGGCATCCACGAGCAGTACTTC	CATSDRGTGGIHEQYF	TRBV24-1	NA	TRBJ2-7	TRBD1
TGTGCCAGCACTTCGGCCATAGGGGAAAAACTGTTTTTT	CASTSAIGEKLFF	TRBV19	NA	TRBJ1-4	NA
TGTGCCAGCGCTCCCTCAACTGGGGGGGACACTGAAGCTTTCTTT	CASAPSTGGDTEAFF	TRBV6-5	NA	TRBJ1-1	NA
TGTGCCAGCAGTTCCACGACAGCTCGTTTGGAAAAACTGTTTTTT	CASSSTTARLEKLFF	TRBV28	NA	TRBJ1-4	NA
TGTGCCAGCAGCTCGGCCACAGGGGGGTTCACTGAAGCTTTCTTT	CASSSATGGFTEAFF	TRBV5-6	NA	TRBJ1-1	TRBD1
TGTGCCACCAGCAGGGGTTCGCGGGGGGCTAGGGGCTACACCTTC	CATSRGSRGARGYTF	TRBV15	NA	TRBJ1-2	NA
TGTGCCATCAGAAGGGACAGGGTGAACACTGAAGCTTTCTTT	CAIRRDRVNTEAFF	TRBV10-3	NA	TRBJ1-1	TRBD1
TGTGCCACCAGTAGACGGGGGCAGGAGACCCAGTACTTC	CATSRRGQETQYF	TRBV15	NA	TRBJ2-5	NA
TGTGCCAGCAGCCCGCGGGCTAGCGGGGCCACGGGGGAGACCCAGTACTTC	CASSPRASGATGETQYF	TRBV7-9	many	TRBJ2-5	TRBD2
TGCGCCAGCAGCTTGGCCCCAGGGTCCACCTACGAGCAGTACTTC	CASSLAPGSTYEQYF	TRBV5-1	few	TRBJ2-7	NA
TGTGCCAGCAGCCAAGAAGGGGGTGGGGCTTTCTTT	CASSQEGGGAFF	TRBV3-1/TRBV3-2	NA	TRBJ1-1	NA
TGTGCCAGCAGCCCCCCGACAGGGGGCTTTCGGTATAATTCACCCCTCCACTTT	CASSPPTGGFRYNSPLHF	TRBV7-2	NA	TRBJ1-6	TRBD1
TGTGCCAGCAGCGCGGGGCTCTGGGCCTCTAATGAAAAACTGTTTTTT	CASSAGLWASNEKLFF	TRBV11-3	NA	TRBJ1-4	NA
TGTGCCAGCAGCTTGGCCCCCCGAGGGAATCAGCCCCAGCATTTT	CASSLAPRGNQPQHF	TRBV5-5	NA	TRBJ1-5	NA
TGTGCCAGCAGTTATCGCAGGGGAGCCGAGCCCCAGCATTTT	CASSYRRGAEPQHF	TRBV2	NA	TRBJ1-5	NA
TGTGCCAGCAGTTTACCGGGACAGGGAACAACTTTCTTT	CASSLPGQGTTFF	TRBV12-3/TRBV12-4	NA	TRBJ1-1	TRBD1
TGTGCCAGCAGTTACTCGAATGAAGGGACCCAGTACTTC	CASSYSNEGTQYF	TRBV6-6	NA	TRBJ2-5	NA
TGTGCCAGCAGTTTGGACAGGCTCAGGGAGCCCCAGCATTTT	CASSLDRLREPQHF	TRBV6-5	NA	TRBJ1-5	TRBD1
TGTGCCAGCAGTGAGACTAGCGGGAAGACCCAGTACTTC	CASSETSGKTQYF	TRBV5-4	NA	TRBJ2-5	TRBD2
TGTGCCAGCAGCTTTAGCGGGGGAGGCAATGAGCAGTTCTTC	CASSFSGGGNEQFF	TRBV11-2	NA	TRBJ2-1	TRBD2
TGTGCCAGCAGTCAATCCCGGGTAGCGGCTTCCTACGAGCAGTACTTC	CASSQSRVAASYEQYF	TRBV6-2/TRBV6-3	NA	TRBJ2-7	NA
TGCGCCAGCAGCTTGGGAGGGAGAGAATCACCCCTCCACTTT	CASSLGGRESPLHF	TRBV5-1	NA	TRBJ1-6	NA
TGTGCCTGTCCGGGACCCCTTACGAATGAGCAGTTCTTC	CACPGPLTNEQFF	TRBV30	NA	TRBJ2-1	NA
TGTGCCAGCAGCTTAGGACGGACTTATAATTCACCCCTCCACTTT	CASSLGRTYNSPLHF	TRBV11-2	NA	TRBJ1-6	NA
TGCGCCAGCCGGACTAGCGGGAATGAGGAGACCCAGTACTTC	CASRTSGNEETQYF	TRBV5-1	NA	TRBJ2-5	TRBD2
TGTGCCACGGGGGGGTATGCCTACGAGCAGTACTTC	CATGGYAYEQYF	TRBV6-6	NA	TRBJ2-7	TRBD2
TGTGCCAGTAGTGCTTCCCAAGAGACCCAGTACTTC	CASSASQETQYF	TRBV19	NA	TRBJ2-5	NA
TGTGCCAGCTCGCGAGGTTTTGGGGGGAACACTGAAGCTTTCTTT	CASSRGFGGNTEAFF	TRBV18	NA	TRBJ1-1	NA
TGTGCCAGCAGTTTTGGCCCAGAGACCCAGTACTTC	CASSFGPETQYF	TRBV28	NA	TRBJ2-5	NA
TGTGCCAGCAGCTTAGGCCAGGAGCCTAACTATGGCTACACCTTC	CASSLGQEPNYGYTF	TRBV14	NA	TRBJ1-2	NA
TGTGCCAGCAGCATCCGTCCGCGGCCAGGGCCCCTTTGGGTCACTGAAGCTTTCTTT	CASSIRPRPGPLWVTEAFF	TRBV7-9	NA	TRBJ1-1	NA
TGTGCCAGCACGGCTAAAATGGGAGAAAAACTGTTTTTT	CASTAKMGEKLFF	TRBV6-6	NA	TRBJ1-4	NA
TGTGCCAGCGGCACACTAGGGGGGGGGACTGCCTCTTTT	CASGTLGGGTASF	TRBV12-3/TRBV12-4	few	TRBJ1-4	NA